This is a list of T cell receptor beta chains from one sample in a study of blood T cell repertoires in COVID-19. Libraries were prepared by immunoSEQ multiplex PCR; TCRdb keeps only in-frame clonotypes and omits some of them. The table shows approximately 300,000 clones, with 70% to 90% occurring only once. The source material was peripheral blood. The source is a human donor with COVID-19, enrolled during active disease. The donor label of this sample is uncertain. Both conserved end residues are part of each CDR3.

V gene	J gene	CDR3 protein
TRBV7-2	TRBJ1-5	CASSSTRGQPQHF
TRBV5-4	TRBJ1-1	CASSLGTGGNTEAFF
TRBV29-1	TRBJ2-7	CSVVGGSYEQYF
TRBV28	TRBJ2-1	CASSPPGLAGNEQFF
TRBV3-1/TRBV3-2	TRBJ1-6	CASSPPEADSESPLHF
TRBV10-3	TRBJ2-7	CAIRNGRTSGAEQYF
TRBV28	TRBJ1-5	CASDPRIGNQPQHF
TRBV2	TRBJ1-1	CASSVRQGKVTNTEAFF
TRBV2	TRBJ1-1	CACKQGVHTEAFF
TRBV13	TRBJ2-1	CASSSALGGSSYNEQFF
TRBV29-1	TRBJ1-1	CSVERGTDPSNTEAFF
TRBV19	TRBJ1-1	CASSINAEEVNTEAFF
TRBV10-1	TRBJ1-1	CASSATGLTEAFF
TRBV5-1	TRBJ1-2	CASSSDRAGYGYTF
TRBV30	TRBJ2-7	CAWSADRGSYEQYF
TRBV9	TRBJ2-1	CASSARTGSSSYNEQFF
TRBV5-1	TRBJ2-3	CASSPGTLYTDTQYF
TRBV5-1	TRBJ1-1	CASRPGQRNTEAFF
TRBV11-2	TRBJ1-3	CASSVDSYSGNTIYF
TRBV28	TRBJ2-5	CASSFAQRGLQETQYF
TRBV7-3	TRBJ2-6	CASSLLGAGVNGGANVLTF
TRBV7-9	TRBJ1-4	CASSLDFREGGEKLFF
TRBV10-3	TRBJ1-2	CATGQNGYTF
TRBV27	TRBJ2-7	CASSSLAGGYYEQYF
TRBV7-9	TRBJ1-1	CASSLTGGSLDTEAFF
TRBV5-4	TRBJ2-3	CASSLGPGGASSTDTQYF
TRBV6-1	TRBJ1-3	CASREPTGSRTGNTIYF
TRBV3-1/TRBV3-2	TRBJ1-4	CASSQVGGTGVEKLFF
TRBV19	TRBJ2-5	CASSIGVGTDQETQYF
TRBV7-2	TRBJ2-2	CASSSGLNTGELFF
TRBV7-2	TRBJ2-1	CASSFALNYNEQFF
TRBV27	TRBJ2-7	CASSSSPGGYEQYF
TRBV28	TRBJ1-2	CASSFAGGIGYTF
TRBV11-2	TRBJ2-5	CASSLDFGEGLETQYF
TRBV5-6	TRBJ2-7	CASSLYFSGGSYEQYF
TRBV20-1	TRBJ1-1	CRSGGGTEAFF
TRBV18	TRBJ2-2	CASSPRRDRSTGELFF
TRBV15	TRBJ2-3	CATSSFSGQGLRAGPDTQYF
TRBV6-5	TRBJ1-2	CASSYWDRGYGYTF
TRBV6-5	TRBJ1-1	CASSYVGGPMNTEAFF
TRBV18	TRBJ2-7	CASSPLGQGRDEQYF
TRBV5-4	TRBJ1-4	CASSLSVVRGEKLFF